This T cell receptor (beta chain) was sequenced for a study of immune heterogeneity within non-small cell lung tumors. With around 550 ng used per sample, the template was genomic DNA from bulk tumor. Several widely spaced biopsies per primary tumor were taken during surgery. The study cohort was described as untreated, and its members had newly diagnosed non-small cell lung cancer. They went on to have curative surgery. J lost 8 bases, V lost 4 bases, and 17 bases had no gene match. The CDR3 is 19 residues long. Germline CDR1 reads SGHRS; CDR2 reads YFSETQ. Worth noting for this clonotype: Antigen specificity is unknown.

The TCR beta CDR3 region was amplified by multiplex PCR employing 32 V and 13 J primers. TCRdb redid the calling of the multiplex PCR reads with MiXCR, one entry per CDR3 protein. Among roughly 10,000 distinct CDR3 sequences listed, approximately 25% were seen once. Study-wide results and caveats: The repertoire of each individual patient held high-frequency T-cell receptor beta clonotypes that were largely distinct from those of other patients. Tumor sites within a patient were found to share identical dominant CDR3 beta clonotypes, and site-unique high-frequency clones were also present.

The source of this sequence is a woman aged 50 to 65 with non-small cell lung cancer. J is TRBJ2-1 and V is TRBV5-1, with 14 bases matching TRBD2. The specimen sequenced was lung tumor tissue. CDR3 bases: TGCGCCAGCAGCCGGCTTCCCGGGACTAGCGGGAGATCGTTCGATGAGCAGTTCTTC. It specifies CASSRLPGTSGRSFDEQFF.